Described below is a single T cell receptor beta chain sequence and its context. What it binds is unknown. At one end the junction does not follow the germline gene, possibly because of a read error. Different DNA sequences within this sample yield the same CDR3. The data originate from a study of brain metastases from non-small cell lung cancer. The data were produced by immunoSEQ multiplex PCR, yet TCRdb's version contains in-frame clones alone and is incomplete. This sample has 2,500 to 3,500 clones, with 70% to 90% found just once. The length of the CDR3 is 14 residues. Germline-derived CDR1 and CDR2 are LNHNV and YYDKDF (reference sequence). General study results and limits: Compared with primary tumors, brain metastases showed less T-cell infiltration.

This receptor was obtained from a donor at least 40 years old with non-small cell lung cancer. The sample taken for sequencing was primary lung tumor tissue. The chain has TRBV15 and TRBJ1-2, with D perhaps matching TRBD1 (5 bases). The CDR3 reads CATSRGEGSYGYTF. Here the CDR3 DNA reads TGTGCCACTAGCAGAGGAGAGGGGTCCTATGGCTACACCTTC. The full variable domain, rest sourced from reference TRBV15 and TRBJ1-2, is DAMVIQNPRYQVTQFGKPVTLSCSQTLNHNVMYWYQQKSSQAPKLLFHYYDKDFNNEADTPDNFQSRRPNTSFCFLDIRSPGLGDTAMYLCATSRGEGSYGYTFGSGTRLTVV.